Listed here is a single TCR beta chain. Antigen unknown. These data belong to a study of OX40 agonist ivuxolimab in advanced cancers. For the study at large: Checkpoint inhibitors had been given previously to 35% to 50% of patients. One patient with hepatocellular carcinoma and two with cutaneous melanoma, three in all, had partial responses. Whole-study findings and limits: Doses of 0.1 to 3.0 mg/kg were accompanied by clonal expansion of CD4+ and CD8+ blood T cells by week 6.

The method was immunoSEQ multiplex PCR; TCRdb's version includes in-frame clones alone and lacks a portion of them. This sample carries tens of thousands of clones, around nine tenths of them seen once, and the ten largest clones take 0.5% to 0.65%. Germline V gene lookup returns CDR1 SGHRS and CDR2 YFSETQ. This CDR3 contains 17 residues. Trimming cost V 4 bases and J 6 bases; bases outside gene matches: 10. The clonotype comes from an adult with an advanced solid tumor such as melanoma, head and neck, liver or kidney cancer. The source material was CD4+ or CD8+ T cells sorted from blood, sampled in a trial of the OX40 agonist ivuxolimab. The genes are TRBV5-1 and TRBJ2-1; TRBD2 matches 13 bases. CDR3 sequence: CASSPRLAGGPGNEQFF. CDR3 sequence (DNA): TGCGCCAGCAGCCCAAGACTAGCGGGAGGCCCTGGCAATGAGCAGTTCTTC.